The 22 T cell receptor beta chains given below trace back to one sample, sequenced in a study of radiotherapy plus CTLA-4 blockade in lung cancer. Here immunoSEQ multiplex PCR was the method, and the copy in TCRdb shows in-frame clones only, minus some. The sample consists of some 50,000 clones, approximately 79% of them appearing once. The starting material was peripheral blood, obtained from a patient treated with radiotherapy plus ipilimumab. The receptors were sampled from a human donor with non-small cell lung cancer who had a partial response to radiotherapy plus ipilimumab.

The DNA of the CDR3 is TGTGCCAGCAGTTTACTAGCGACGGGCACAGATACGCAGTATTTT. Translation: CASSLLATGTDTQYF. J is TRBJ2-3 and V is TRBV6-5; 7 bases are a match to TRBD2. Germline assignment: CDR1 MNHEY and CDR2 SVGAGI. V dropped 4 bases and J dropped 1; count of bases not matched to a gene: 5. The CDR3 loop spans 15 amino acids.

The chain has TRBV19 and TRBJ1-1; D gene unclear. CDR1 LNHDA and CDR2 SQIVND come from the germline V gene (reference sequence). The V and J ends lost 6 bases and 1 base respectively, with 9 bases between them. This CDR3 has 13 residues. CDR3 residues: CASSLDWNTEAFF. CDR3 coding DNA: TGTGCCAGTAGCCTGGACTGGAACACTGAAGCTTTCTTT.

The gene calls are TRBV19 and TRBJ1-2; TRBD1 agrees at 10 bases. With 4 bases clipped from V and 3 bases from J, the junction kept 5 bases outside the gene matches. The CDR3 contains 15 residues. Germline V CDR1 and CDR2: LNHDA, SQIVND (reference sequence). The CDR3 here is CASSTTGTGDYGYTF. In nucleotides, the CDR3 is TGTGCCAGTAGTACAACCGGGACAGGGGACTATGGCTACACCTTC.

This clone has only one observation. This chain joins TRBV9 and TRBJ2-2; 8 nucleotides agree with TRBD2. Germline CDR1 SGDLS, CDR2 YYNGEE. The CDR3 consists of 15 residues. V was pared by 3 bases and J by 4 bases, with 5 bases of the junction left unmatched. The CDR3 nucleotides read TGTGCCAGCAGCGCAGCGGGGGCCGGCACCGGGGAGCTGTTTTTT. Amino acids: CASSAAGAGTGELFF.

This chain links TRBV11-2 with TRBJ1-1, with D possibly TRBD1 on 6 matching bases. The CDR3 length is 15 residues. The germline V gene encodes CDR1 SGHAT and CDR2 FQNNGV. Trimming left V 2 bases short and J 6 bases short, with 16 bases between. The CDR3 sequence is CASSLRTAEKAEAFF. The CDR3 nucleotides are TGTGCCAGCAGCTTACGGACAGCTGAGAAAGCTGAAGCTTTCTTT.

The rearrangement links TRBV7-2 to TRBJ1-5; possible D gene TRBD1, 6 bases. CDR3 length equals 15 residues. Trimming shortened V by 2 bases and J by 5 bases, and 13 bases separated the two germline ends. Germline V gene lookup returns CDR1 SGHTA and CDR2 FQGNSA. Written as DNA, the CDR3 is TGTGCCAGCAGCTTATCAGGGGCTCGGGATCAGCCCCAGCATTTT. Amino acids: CASSLSGARDQPQHF.

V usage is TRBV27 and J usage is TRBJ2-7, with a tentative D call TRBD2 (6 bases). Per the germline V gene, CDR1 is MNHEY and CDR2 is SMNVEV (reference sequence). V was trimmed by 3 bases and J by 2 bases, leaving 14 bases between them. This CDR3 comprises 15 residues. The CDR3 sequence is CASSFGGLDTYEQYF. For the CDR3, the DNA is TGTGCCAGCAGTTTTGGGGGACTGGACACCTACGAGCAGTACTTC.

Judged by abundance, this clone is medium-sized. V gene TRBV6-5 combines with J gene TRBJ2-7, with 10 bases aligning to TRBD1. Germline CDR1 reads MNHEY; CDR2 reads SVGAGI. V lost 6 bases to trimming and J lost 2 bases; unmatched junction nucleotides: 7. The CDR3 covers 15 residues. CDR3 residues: CASRSGQGFPYEQYF. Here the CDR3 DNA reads TGTGCCAGCAGGTCGGGACAGGGGTTCCCCTACGAGCAGTACTTC.

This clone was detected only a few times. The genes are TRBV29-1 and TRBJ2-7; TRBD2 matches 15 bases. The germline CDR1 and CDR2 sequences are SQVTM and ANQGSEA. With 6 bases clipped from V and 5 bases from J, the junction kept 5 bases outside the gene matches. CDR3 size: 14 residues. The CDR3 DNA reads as TGCAGCGTGGGGACTAGCGGGGGGATCCACGAGCAGTACTTC. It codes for CSVGTSGGIHEQYF.

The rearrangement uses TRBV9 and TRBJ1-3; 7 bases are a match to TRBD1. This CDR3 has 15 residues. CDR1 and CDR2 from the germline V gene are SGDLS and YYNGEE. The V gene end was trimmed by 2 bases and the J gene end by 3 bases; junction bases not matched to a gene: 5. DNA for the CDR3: TGTGCCAGCAGCGTCGAGTACAGGGGTGGAAACACCATATATTTT. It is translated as CASSVEYRGGNTIYF.

In DNA, the CDR3 is TGTGCCAGCAGCTTAGAGTTTGCCGGGCAGTTCTTC. Protein product: CASSLEFAGQFF. This chain connects TRBV7-8 to TRBJ2-1; no clear D. Germline V lookup: CDR1 SGHVS, CDR2 FQNEAQ. The CDR3 has 12 amino acids. V dropped 1 base and J dropped 12 bases, with 10 bases sitting between them.

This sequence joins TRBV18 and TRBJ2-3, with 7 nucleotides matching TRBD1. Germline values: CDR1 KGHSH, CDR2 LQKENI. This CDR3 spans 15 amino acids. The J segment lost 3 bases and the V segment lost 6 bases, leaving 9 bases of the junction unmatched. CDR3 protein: CASSPNRQGTDTQYF. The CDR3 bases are TGTGCCAGCTCCCCTAACCGACAGGGAACAGATACGCAGTATTTT.

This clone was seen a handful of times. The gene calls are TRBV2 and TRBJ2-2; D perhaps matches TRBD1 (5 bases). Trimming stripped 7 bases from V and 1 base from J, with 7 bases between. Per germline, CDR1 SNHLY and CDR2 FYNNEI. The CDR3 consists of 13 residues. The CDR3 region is CASKTENTGELFF. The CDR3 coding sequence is TGTGCCAGCAAGACAGAGAACACCGGGGAGCTGTTTTTT.

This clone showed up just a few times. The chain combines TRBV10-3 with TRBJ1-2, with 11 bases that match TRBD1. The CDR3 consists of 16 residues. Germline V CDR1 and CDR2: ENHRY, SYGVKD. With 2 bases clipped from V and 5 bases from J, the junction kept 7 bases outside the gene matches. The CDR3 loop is CAISEPSGTGGYGYTF. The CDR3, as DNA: TGTGCCATCAGTGAGCCGAGCGGGACAGGGGGGTATGGCTACACCTTC.

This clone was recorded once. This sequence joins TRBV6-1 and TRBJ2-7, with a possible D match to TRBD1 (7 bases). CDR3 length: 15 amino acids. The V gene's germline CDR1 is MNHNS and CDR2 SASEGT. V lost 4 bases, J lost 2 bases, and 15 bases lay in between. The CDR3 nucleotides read TGTGCCAGCAGTGTTGCGGGACAGTTAGCCTACGAGCAGTACTTC. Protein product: CASSVAGQLAYEQYF.

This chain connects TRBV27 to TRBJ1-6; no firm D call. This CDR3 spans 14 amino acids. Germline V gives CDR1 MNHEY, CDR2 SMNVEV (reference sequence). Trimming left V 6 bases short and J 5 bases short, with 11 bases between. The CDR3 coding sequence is TGTGCCAGCAGCACCAGAGGCAATAATTCACCCCTCCACTTT. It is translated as CASSTRGNNSPLHF.

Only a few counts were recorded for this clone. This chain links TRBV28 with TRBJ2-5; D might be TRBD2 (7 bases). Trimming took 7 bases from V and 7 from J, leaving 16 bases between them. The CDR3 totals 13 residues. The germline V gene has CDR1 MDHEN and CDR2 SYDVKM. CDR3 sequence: CASTSGGQGTQYF. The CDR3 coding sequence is TGTGCCAGCACTTCGGGGGGCCAGGGGACCCAGTACTTC. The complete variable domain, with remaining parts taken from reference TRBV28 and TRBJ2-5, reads DVKVTQSSRYLVKRTGEKVFLECVQDMDHENMFWYRQDPGLGLRLIYFSYDVKMKEKGDIPEGYSVSREKKERFSLILESASTNQTSMYLCASTSGGQGTQYFGPGTRLLVL.

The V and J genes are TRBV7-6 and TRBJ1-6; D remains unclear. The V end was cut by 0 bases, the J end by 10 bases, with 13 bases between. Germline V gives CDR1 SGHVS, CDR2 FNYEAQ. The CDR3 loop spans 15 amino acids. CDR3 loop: CASSLASRIDSPLHF. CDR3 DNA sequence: TGTGCCAGCAGCTTAGCGTCCAGGATCGACTCACCCCTCCACTTT.

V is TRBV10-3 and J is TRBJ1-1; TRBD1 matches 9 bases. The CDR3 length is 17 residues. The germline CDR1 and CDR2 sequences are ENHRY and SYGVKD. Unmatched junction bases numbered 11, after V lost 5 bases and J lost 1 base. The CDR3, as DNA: TGTGCCATCAGTCCAGGGCCGGGACAGGGAGGGAACACTGAAGCTTTCTTT. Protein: CAISPGPGQGGNTEAFF.

CDR3 sequence reads: CASSLRRGEGTDTQYF. The CDR3 DNA follows: TGTGCCAGCAGCTTAAGGCGGGGGGAGGGCACAGATACGCAGTATTTT. The chain employs TRBV7-2 and TRBJ2-3; 8 bases map to TRBD2. This CDR3 has 16 residues. Trimming at V came to 2 bases and at J to 1 base, leaving 5 bases not matched to a gene. Germline V gene lookup returns CDR1 SGHTA and CDR2 FQGNSA.

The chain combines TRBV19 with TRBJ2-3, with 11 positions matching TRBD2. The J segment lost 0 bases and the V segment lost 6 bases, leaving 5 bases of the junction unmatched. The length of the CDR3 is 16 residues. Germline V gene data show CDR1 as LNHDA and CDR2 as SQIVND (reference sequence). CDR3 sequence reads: CASSFRLAGSTDTQYF. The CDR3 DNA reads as TGTGCCAGTAGCTTTAGACTAGCGGGGAGCACAGATACGCAGTATTTT.

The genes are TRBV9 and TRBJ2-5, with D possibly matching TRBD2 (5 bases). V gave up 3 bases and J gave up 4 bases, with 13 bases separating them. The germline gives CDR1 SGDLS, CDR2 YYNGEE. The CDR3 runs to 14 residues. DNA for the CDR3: TGTGCCAGCAGCGACCAGGTTGGAGGAGAGACCCAGTACTTC. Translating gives CASSDQVGGETQYF.